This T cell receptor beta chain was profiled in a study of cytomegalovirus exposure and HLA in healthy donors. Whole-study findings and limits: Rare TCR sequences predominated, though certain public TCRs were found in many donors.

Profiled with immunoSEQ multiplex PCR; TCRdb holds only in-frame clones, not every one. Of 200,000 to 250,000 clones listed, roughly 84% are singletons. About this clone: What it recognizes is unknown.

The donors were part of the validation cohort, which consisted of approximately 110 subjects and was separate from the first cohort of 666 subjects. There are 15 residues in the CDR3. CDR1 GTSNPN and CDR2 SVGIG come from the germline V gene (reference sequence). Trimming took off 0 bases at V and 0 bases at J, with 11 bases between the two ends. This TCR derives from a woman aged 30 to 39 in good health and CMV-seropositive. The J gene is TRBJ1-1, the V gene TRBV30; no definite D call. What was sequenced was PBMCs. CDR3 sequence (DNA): TGTGCCTGGAGTGTAGTCCCAAAGTTGAACACTGAAGCTTTCTTT. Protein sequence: CAWSVVPKLNTEAFF.